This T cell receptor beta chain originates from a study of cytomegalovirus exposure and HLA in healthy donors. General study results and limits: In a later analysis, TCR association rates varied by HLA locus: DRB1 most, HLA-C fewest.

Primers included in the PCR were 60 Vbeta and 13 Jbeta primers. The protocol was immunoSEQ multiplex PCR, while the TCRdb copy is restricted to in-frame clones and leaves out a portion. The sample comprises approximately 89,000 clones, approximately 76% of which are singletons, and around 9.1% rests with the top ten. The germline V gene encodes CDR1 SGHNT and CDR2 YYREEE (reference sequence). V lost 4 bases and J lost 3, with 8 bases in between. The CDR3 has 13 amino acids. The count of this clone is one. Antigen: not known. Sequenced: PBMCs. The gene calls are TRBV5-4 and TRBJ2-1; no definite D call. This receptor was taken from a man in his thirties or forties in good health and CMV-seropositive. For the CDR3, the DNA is TGTGCCAGCAGCCCCAGTAACTACAATGAGCAGTTCTTC. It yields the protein CASSPSNYNEQFF.